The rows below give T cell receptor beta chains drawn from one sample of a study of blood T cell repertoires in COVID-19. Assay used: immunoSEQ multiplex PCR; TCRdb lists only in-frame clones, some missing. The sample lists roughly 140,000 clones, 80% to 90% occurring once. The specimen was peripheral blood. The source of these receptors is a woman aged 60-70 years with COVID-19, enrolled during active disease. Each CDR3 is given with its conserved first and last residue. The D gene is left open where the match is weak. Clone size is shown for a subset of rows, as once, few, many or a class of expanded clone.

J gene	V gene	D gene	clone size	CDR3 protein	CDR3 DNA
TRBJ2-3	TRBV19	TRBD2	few	CASKSGLAAYTDTQYF	TGTGCCAGTAAATCAGGACTAGCGGCTTACACAGATACGCAGTATTTT
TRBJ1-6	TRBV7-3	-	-	CASSLTEGLHSPLHF	TGTGCCAGCAGCTTAACGGAGGGGTTGCATTCACCCCTCCACTTT
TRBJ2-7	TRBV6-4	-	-	CASSERPGQYYEQYF	TGTGCCAGCAGTGAGAGACCAGGACAGTACTACGAGCAGTACTTC
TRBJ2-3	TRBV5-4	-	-	CASSLTLRTSTDTQYF	TGTGCCAGCAGCCTGACCCTTAGGACTAGCACAGATACGCAGTATTTT
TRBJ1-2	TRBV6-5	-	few	CASSSPGYDGYTF	TGTGCCAGCAGTTCTCCGGGGTACGATGGCTACACCTTC
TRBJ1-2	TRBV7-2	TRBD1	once	CASSSRTGLNYGYTF	TGTGCCAGCAGCTCTAGGACAGGATTGAACTATGGCTACACCTTC
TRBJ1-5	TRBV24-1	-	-	CATSPGLWQPQHF	TGTGCCACCAGTCCAGGGCTATGGCAGCCCCAGCATTTT
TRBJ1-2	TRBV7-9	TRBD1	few	CASSTGTGLSGYTF	TGTGCCAGCAGCACCGGGACAGGGTTATCTGGCTACACCTTC
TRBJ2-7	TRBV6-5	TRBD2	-	CASSFARTSGGYEQYF	TGTGCCAGCAGTTTCGCTCGTACTAGCGGGGGTTACGAGCAGTACTTC
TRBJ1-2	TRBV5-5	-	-	CASSLAGTGANYGYTF	TGTGCCAGCAGCTTGGCCGGGACGGGAGCTAACTATGGCTACACCTTC
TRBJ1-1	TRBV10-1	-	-	CASSEGPAEAFF	TGCGCCAGCAGTGAGGGTCCAGCTGAAGCTTTCTTT
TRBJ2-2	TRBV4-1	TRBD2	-	CASSPAALAGGPVGELFF	TGCGCCAGCAGCCCCGCCGCGCTAGCGGGGGGGCCGGTTGGGGAGCTGTTTTTT
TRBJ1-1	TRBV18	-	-	CASSPRAGQSTEAFF	TGTGCCAGCTCACCCCGAGCAGGACAGTCCACTGAAGCTTTCTTT
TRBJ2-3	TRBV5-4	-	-	CASSFTATDTQYF	TGTGCCAGCAGCTTCACAGCCACAGATACGCAGTATTTT
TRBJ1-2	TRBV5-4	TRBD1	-	CATRPTRDSFYGYTF	TGTGCCACCCGGCCGACAAGGGACAGCTTCTATGGCTACACCTTC
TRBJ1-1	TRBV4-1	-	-	CASSQEWQGWGEAFF	TGCGCCAGCAGCCAAGAGTGGCAGGGTTGGGGTGAAGCTTTCTTT
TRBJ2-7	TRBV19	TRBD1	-	CASSMGQGAYEQYF	TGTGCCAGTAGTATGGGACAGGGGGCTTACGAGCAGTACTTC
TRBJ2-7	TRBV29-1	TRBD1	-	CSVEGDRGPYEQYF	TGCAGCGTTGAAGGGGACAGGGGGCCCTACGAGCAGTACTTC
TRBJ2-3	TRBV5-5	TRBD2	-	CASSGLVPSGETDTQYF	TGTGCCAGCAGCGGCTTGGTCCCTAGCGGGGAAACAGATACGCAGTATTTT
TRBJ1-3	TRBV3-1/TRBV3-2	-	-	CASSQAGIPSGNTIYF	TGTGCCAGCAGCCAAGCGGGGATACCCTCTGGAAACACCATATATTTT
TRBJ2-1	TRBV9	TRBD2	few	CASSDRPREGSYNEQFF	TGTGCCAGCAGCGACCGTCCGCGGGAGGGCTCCTACAATGAGCAGTTCTTC
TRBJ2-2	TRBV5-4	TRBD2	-	CASSPPGGGFVTGELFF	TGTGCCAGCAGCCCCCCTGGGGGGGGGTTCGTCACCGGGGAGCTGTTTTTT
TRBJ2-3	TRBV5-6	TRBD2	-	CASSPTSGGDTQYF	TGTGCCAGCAGCCCCACTAGCGGGGGGGATACGCAGTATTTT
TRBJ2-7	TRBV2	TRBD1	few	CASNEQGLGSYEQYF	TGTGCCAGCAACGAACAGGGGTTAGGATCCTACGAGCAGTACTTC
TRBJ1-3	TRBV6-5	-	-	CASAVDSGNTIYF	TGTGCCAGCGCGGTGGATTCTGGAAACACCATATATTTT
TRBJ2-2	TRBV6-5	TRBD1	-	CASSYLGQGYTGELFF	TGTGCCAGCAGTTACTTAGGACAGGGATACACCGGGGAGCTGTTTTTT
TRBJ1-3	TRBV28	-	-	CASSLIFGGNTIYF	TGTGCCAGCAGTTTAATCTTCGGGGGAAACACCATATATTTT
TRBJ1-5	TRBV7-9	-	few	CASSAEGQPQHF	TGTGCCAGCAGCGCCGAGGGCCAGCCCCAGCATTTT
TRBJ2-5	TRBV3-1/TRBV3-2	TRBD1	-	CASTTGQSQETQYF	TGTGCCAGCACCACGGGACAGTCCCAAGAGACCCAGTACTTC
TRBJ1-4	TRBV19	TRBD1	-	CASRDRGPNEKLFF	TGTGCCAGTAGAGACAGGGGGCCTAATGAAAAACTGTTTTTT
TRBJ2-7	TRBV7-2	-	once	CASSQGLKSYEQYF	TGTGCCAGCAGCCAGGGACTGAAGTCCTACGAGCAGTACTTC
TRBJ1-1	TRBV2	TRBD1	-	CASTTRDRVGTEAFF	TGTGCCAGTACTACTCGAGACAGGGTAGGGACTGAAGCTTTCTTT
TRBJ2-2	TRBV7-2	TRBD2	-	CASSLAILAETGELFF	TGTGCCAGCAGCTTAGCGATACTAGCGGAAACCGGGGAGCTGTTTTTT
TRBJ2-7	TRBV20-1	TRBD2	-	CSASSGGYEQYF	TGCAGTGCTAGTAGCGGGGGTTACGAGCAGTACTTC
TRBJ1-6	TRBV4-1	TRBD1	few	CASSLSGTGQSPLHF	TGCGCCAGCAGCCTTTCCGGGACAGGGCAGTCACCCCTCCACTTT
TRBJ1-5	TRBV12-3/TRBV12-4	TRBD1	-	CASRDREGWPQHF	TGTGCCAGCAGGGACAGGGAGGGGTGGCCCCAGCATTTT
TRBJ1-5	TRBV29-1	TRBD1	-	CSVASGTGGDQPQHF	TGCAGCGTTGCCTCTGGGACAGGGGGAGATCAGCCCCAGCATTTT
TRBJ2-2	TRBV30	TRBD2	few	CAWNPWGGGTGELFF	TGTGCCTGGAATCCCTGGGGCGGGGGCACCGGGGAGCTGTTTTTT
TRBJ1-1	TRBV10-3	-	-	CAISGNVGLVTNTEAFF	TGTGCCATCAGTGGGAATGTTGGGCTGGTAACGAACACTGAAGCTTTCTTT
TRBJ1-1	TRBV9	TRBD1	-	CASSPGTAPGYTEAFF	TGTGCCAGCAGCCCCGGGACAGCCCCTGGGTACACTGAAGCTTTCTTT
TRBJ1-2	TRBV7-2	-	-	CASRSTGSHLRGYTF	TGTGCCAGCAGAAGCACAGGGTCCCATTTAAGGGGCTACACCTTC
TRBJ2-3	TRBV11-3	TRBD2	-	CASSSRTSGGTDTQYF	TGTGCCAGCAGCTCCAGGACTAGCGGGGGCACAGATACGCAGTATTTT
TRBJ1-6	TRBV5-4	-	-	CASSLDFGTGDDNSPLHF	TGTGCCAGCAGCTTGGATTTTGGCACCGGAGACGATAATTCACCCCTCCACTTT
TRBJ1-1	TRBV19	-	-	CASSVNTEAFF	TGTGCCAGTAGTGTAAACACTGAAGCTTTCTTT
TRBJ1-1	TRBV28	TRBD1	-	CASTTDGTGNTEAFF	TGTGCCAGCACCACCGACGGGACAGGGAACACTGAAGCTTTCTTT
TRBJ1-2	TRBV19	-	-	CASSIRGSEFYGYTF	TGTGCCAGTAGTATCCGCGGATCCGAGTTCTATGGCTACACCTTC
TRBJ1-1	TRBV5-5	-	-	CASSLIALNTEAFF	TGTGCCAGCAGCTTAATCGCGTTGAACACTGAAGCTTTCTTT
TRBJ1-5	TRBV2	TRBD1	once	CASTSDRVSNQPQHF	TGTGCCAGCACCTCGGACAGGGTTAGCAATCAGCCCCAGCATTTT
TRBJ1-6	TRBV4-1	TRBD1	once	CASSQDLGQGSPLHF	TGCGCCAGCAGCCAAGATCTAGGACAGGGCTCACCCCTCCACTTT
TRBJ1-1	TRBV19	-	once	CASKGGFRADTEAFF	TGTGCCAGTAAAGGAGGTTTCCGCGCGGACACTGAAGCTTTCTTT
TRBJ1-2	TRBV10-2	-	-	CASSEFGVLENYGYTF	TGCGCCAGCAGTGAGTTCGGGGTTTTAGAAAACTATGGCTACACCTTC
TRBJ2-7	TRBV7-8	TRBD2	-	CASSPRGSGTSYEQYF	TGTGCCAGCAGCCCGCGTGGTAGCGGGACCTCCTACGAGCAGTACTTC
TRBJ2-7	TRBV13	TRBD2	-	CASSVAGSTYEQYF	TGTGCCAGCAGTGTAGCGGGTAGCACCTACGAGCAGTACTTC
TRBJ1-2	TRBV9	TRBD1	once	CASSRGGDGYTF	TGTGCCAGCAGCCGAGGGGGCGATGGCTACACCTTC
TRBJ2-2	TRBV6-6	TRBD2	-	CASSRSSGGGTPGELFF	TGTGCCAGCAGTCGATCAAGCGGGGGCGGTACGCCCGGGGAGCTGTTTTTT
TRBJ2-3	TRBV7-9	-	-	CASSFTGDTQYF	TGTGCCAGCAGCTTCACCGGGGATACGCAGTATTTT
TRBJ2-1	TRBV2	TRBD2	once	CASSERGGLNEQFF	TGTGCCAGCAGTGAGCGGGGGGGCCTCAATGAGCAGTTCTTC
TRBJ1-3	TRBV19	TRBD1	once	CASTGDRATGNTIYF	TGTGCCAGTACCGGGGACAGGGCTACTGGAAACACCATATATTTT
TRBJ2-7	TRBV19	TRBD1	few	CASRNPTGGSYEQYF	TGTGCCAGTAGGAACCCGACAGGGGGTTCCTACGAGCAGTACTTC
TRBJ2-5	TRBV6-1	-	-	CASSDLATETQYF	TGTGCCAGCAGTGACCTAGCGACGGAGACCCAGTACTTC